This is a list of T cell receptor beta chains from one sample in a study of blood T cell repertoires in COVID-19. Method: immunoSEQ multiplex PCR; TCRdb's copy keeps in-frame clones and lacks some. The repertoire holds a few hundred thousand clones, with 80% to 90% as singletons. The material sequenced was PBMCs or T cells enriched from blood (not recorded which). These receptors were obtained from a man in his thirties or forties who had recovered from COVID-19. Both conserved end residues are part of each CDR3. The D gene is left open where the match is weak. Part of the rows lack a size; the others show once, few, many or a class for expanded clones.

clone size,J gene,V gene,D gene,CDR3 protein,CDR3 DNA
-,TRBJ1-4,TRBV7-8,-,CASSLGRVNEKLFF,TGTGCCAGCAGCTTAGGCAGGGTTAATGAAAAACTGTTTTTT
-,TRBJ2-6,TRBV6-1,TRBD1,CASSEPDRGLSGANVLTF,TGTGCCAGCAGTGAACCGGACAGGGGGCTCTCTGGGGCCAACGTCCTGACTTTC
-,TRBJ1-6,TRBV30,-,CALPIGGQPNSPLHF,TGTGCCTTACCTATCGGAGGACAGCCAAATTCACCCCTCCACTTT
-,TRBJ1-5,TRBV21-1,-,CASSKEAGGSNQPQHF,TGTGCCAGCAGCAAAGAGGCAGGGGGAAGCAATCAGCCCCAGCATTTT
once,TRBJ1-1,TRBV3-1/TRBV3-2,-,CASSARWGVGLNTEAFF,TGTGCCAGCAGCGCCCGATGGGGGGTTGGATTGAACACTGAAGCTTTCTTT
-,TRBJ1-3,TRBV4-1,TRBD1,CASSPGQGTNSGNTIYF,TGCGCCAGCAGCCCGGGACAGGGGACTAACTCTGGAAACACCATATATTTT
-,TRBJ1-2,TRBV6-5,-,CASSLVEGYGYTF,TGTGCCAGCAGTTTGGTGGAGGGCTATGGCTACACCTTC
-,TRBJ2-7,TRBV7-3,TRBD1,CASSLIRDRSYEQYF,TGTGCCAGCAGCTTAATCCGGGACAGATCCTACGAGCAGTACTTC
-,TRBJ2-7,TRBV7-8,TRBD2,CASSLGLAGVYEQYF,TGTGCCAGCAGCTTAGGACTAGCGGGGGTCTACGAGCAGTACTTC
-,TRBJ1-5,TRBV28,TRBD1,CASSEDRDTVTFSNQPQHF,TGTGCCAGCAGTGAAGACAGGGACACCGTCACTTTTAGCAATCAGCCCCAGCATTTT
-,TRBJ2-7,TRBV19,TRBD1,CASSASRAGGHEQYF,TGTGCCAGTAGTGCTTCCAGGGCAGGGGGCCACGAGCAGTACTTC
-,TRBJ2-5,TRBV3-1/TRBV3-2,-,CASSQSGTQYF,TGTGCCAGCAGCCAGTCGGGGACCCAGTACTTC
once,TRBJ1-2,TRBV7-9,-,CASSFYREANYGYTF,TGTGCCAGCAGCTTTTACAGGGAAGCTAACTATGGCTACACCTTC
-,TRBJ2-2,TRBV5-6,-,CASSFRGGLTGELFF,TGTGCCAGCAGCTTTCGTGGGGGGTTAACCGGGGAGCTGTTTTTT
-,TRBJ1-6,TRBV5-1,TRBD1,CASSFQGVGAYNSPLHF,TGCGCCAGCAGCTTCCAGGGGGTAGGGGCCTATAATTCACCCCTCCACTTT
-,TRBJ1-1,TRBV2,-,CASSDVGQDTEAFF,TGTGCCAGCAGTGACGTGGGGCAGGACACTGAAGCTTTCTTT
-,TRBJ2-5,TRBV24-1,TRBD1,CATSDLGTGETQYF,TGTGCCACCAGTGATTTGGGGACAGGGGAGACCCAGTACTTC
-,TRBJ1-4,TRBV6-5,TRBD1,CASSYVRTGGKEKLFF,TGTGCCAGCAGTTACGTCCGGACAGGGGGGAAGGAAAAACTGTTTTTT
once,TRBJ1-4,TRBV2,-,CASTKTHQGGEKLFF,TGTGCCAGCACAAAAACGCACCAAGGAGGCGAAAAACTGTTTTTT
once,TRBJ2-5,TRBV6-6,-,CASSASGETQYF,TGTGCCAGCAGTGCCTCAGGGGAGACCCAGTACTTC
-,TRBJ2-3,TRBV4-1,TRBD2,CASSQDIAGPTDTQYF,TGCGCCAGCAGCCAAGATATAGCGGGGCCCACAGATACGCAGTATTTT
-,TRBJ2-1,TRBV6-5,TRBD1,CASSPQGARHNEQFF,TGTGCCAGCAGTCCCCAGGGGGCCCGTCACAATGAGCAGTTCTTC
-,TRBJ2-1,TRBV29-1,-,CSVSVDSFYNEQFF,TGCAGCGTTTCAGTAGACAGTTTCTACAATGAGCAGTTCTTC
-,TRBJ1-3,TRBV7-2,TRBD1,CASSFGTVGGNTIYF,TGTGCCAGCAGCTTCGGGACAGTAGGTGGAAACACCATATATTTT
-,TRBJ1-2,TRBV5-1,TRBD1,CASSLGTGVYGYTF,TGCGCCAGCAGCTTGGGAACAGGGGTGTATGGCTACACCTTC
-,TRBJ2-1,TRBV7-9,TRBD2,CASSPPGGGDQFF,TGTGCCAGCAGTCCCCCGGGTGGGGGGGATCAGTTCTTC
-,TRBJ1-4,TRBV7-9,TRBD1,CASSLRQDRTNEKLFF,TGTGCCAGCAGCTTGCGTCAGGACAGGACTAATGAAAAACTGTTTTTT
-,TRBJ1-1,TRBV6-1,-,CASNQLRTEAFF,TGTGCCAGCAACCAACTAAGAACTGAAGCTTTCTTT
few,TRBJ2-1,TRBV4-2,TRBD2,CASSQGPSGGNNEQFF,TGTGCCAGCAGCCAAGGCCCTAGCGGGGGGAACAATGAGCAGTTCTTC
-,TRBJ1-3,TRBV10-3,-,CAISESGTSTGNTIYF,TGTGCCATCAGTGAGTCGGGGACATCCACTGGAAACACCATATATTTT
-,TRBJ1-2,TRBV7-8,TRBD1,CASSLDRGNYGYTF,TGTGCCAGCAGCTTAGACAGGGGGAACTATGGCTACACCTTC
-,TRBJ1-1,TRBV4-2,-,CASSQGQDNTEAFF,TGTGCCAGCAGCCAAGGCCAGGATAACACTGAAGCTTTCTTT
once,TRBJ1-4,TRBV15,-,CATSRIVATNEKLFF,TGTGCCACCAGCAGGATAGTTGCAACTAATGAAAAACTGTTTTTT
-,TRBJ1-1,TRBV25-1,-,CASSESAEIAEAFF,TGTGCCAGCAGTGAATCGGCGGAGATTGCTGAAGCTTTCTTT
-,TRBJ1-2,TRBV19,TRBD1,CASRKSGQGYGYTF,TGTGCCAGTAGGAAATCGGGACAGGGCTATGGCTACACCTTC
-,TRBJ1-4,TRBV18,-,CASSRKAGPNEKLFF,TGTGCCAGCTCACGGAAAGCGGGGCCTAATGAAAAACTGTTTTTT
-,TRBJ2-3,TRBV5-1,-,CASSLIQRVADTQYF,TGCGCCAGCAGCTTGATTCAGAGGGTCGCAGATACGCAGTATTTT
-,TRBJ1-3,TRBV5-6,TRBD1,CASSSTGVGNTIYF,TGTGCCAGCAGCTCGACAGGGGTTGGAAACACCATATATTTT
-,TRBJ1-2,TRBV18,-,CASSPRMEGGYTF,TGTGCCAGCTCACCACGTATGGAGGGGGGCTACACCTTC
-,TRBJ2-5,TRBV25-1,-,CASMAWETQYF,TGTGCCAGCATGGCCTGGGAGACCCAGTACTTC
-,TRBJ1-2,TRBV4-3,-,CASSQVQGTNYGYTF,TGCGCCAGCAGCCAAGTTCAGGGGACGAACTATGGCTACACCTTC